Listed here is a single T cell receptor (beta chain). Using immunoSEQ multiplex PCR, the repertoire was profiled, and TCRdb retains in-frame clones only, with some absent. The repertoire holds some 120,000 clones, with approximately 90% as singletons. CDR1 is SNHLY, CDR2 FYNNEI, per germline. Trimming pared 3 bases from V and 0 bases from J, leaving 14 bases between. This CDR3 spans 17 amino acids. The sample comes from a study of T cell changes during pregnancy in multiple sclerosis. The chain links TRBV2 to TRBJ1-4, with D possibly TRBD1 on 6 matching bases. The source material was peripheral blood, sampled in the third trimester of pregnancy. This clonotype was obtained from a female donor with multiple sclerosis, enrolled in a pregnancy study. CDR3 coding DNA: TGTGCCAGCAGTGATAGGGGGTTGGCCCCAACTAATGAAAAACTGTTTTTT. Translating gives CASSDRGLAPTNEKLFF.